This TCR beta chain was recorded in a study of control samples from healthy donors and cancer patients. This clone turned up a few times. The method was immunoSEQ multiplex PCR; TCRdb's version includes in-frame clones alone and lacks a portion of them. Found here are 100,000 to 120,000 clones, 88% of them singletons; the top ten hold 3.5% to 4%. The V segment lost 7 bases and the J segment 0 bases; nucleotides outside the gene matches: 5. The germline V gene encodes CDR1 LNHDA and CDR2 SQIVND (reference sequence). CDR3 length: 15 amino acids. The rearrangement joins TRBV19 to TRBJ2-1, with 8 bases identical to TRBD1. The sequence was collected from a woman aged 55-70 years with lung cancer. What was sequenced was PBMCs. This CDR3 reads CASNPGGISYNEQFF. CDR3 nucleotide sequence: TGTGCCAGTAACCCAGGGGGCATCTCCTACAATGAGCAGTTCTTC.